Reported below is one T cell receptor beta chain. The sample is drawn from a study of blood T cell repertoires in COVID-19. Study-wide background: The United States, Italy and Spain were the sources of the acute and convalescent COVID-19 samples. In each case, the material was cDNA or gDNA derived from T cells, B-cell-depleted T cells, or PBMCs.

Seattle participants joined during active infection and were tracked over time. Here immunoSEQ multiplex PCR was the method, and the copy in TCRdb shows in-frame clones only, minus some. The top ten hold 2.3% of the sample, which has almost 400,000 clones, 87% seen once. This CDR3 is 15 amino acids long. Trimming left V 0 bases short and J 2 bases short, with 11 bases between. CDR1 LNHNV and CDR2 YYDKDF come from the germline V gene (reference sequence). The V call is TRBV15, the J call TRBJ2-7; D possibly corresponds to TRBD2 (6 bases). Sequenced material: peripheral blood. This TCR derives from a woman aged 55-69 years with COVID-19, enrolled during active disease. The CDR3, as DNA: TGTGCCACCAGCAGAGAGGGGACTTGGGCCTACGAGCAGTACTTC. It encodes CATSREGTWAYEQYF.